This entry describes one T cell receptor beta chain. What antigen it recognizes has not been identified. One base away there is no much larger clone; base qualities are not given. A case-control design nested within a healthcare worker cohort in London, UK, was used, with weekly nasopharyngeal swab PCR tests and blood sampling performed. Healthcare workers were enrolled in the week of the UK lockdown, from 23 to 31 March 2020, and were followed every week for up to roughly 15 weeks. Its CDR3 holds 17 amino acids, cysteine through phenylalanine. Solely the CDR3 DNA is kept, with 51 bases framed from the first base. Trimming accounts for 0 bases at V and 4 bases at J, while the number of junction bases matched to no gene is 12. Via the germline V gene (reference sequence), CDR1 is DFQATT and CDR2 SNEGSKA. The data were taken from a study of early T cells in non-severe SARS-CoV-2 infection listed by TCRdb under 2021. Study-wide context: TCR sequencing used bulk RNA from unsorted whole blood, so alpha and beta chains could not be paired.

Libraries were prepared through 5' RACE. TCRdb records NextSeq 500 as the sequencer. In the TCR library protocol, unique molecular identifiers were attached to individual cDNA molecules to correct for PCR bias and sequencing error. TCR alpha and beta chains were both sequenced, and the abundances of alpha and beta sequences in each sample were closely correlated with each other. From the authors' description of their analysis: Decombinator V4 was used to annotate the V gene, J gene and CDR3 of the TCR sequences. Expanded TCRs were defined as changing significantly between any two time points under a Poisson model with p below 0.0001. TCR abundances were normalised to the total number of TCRs sequenced per sample and were expressed as counts per million. MAIT TCRs were defined by TRAV1-2 paired with TRAJ12, TRAJ20 or TRAJ33, and iNKT TCRs by TRAV10 paired with TRAJ18. VDJdb, accessed 1 November 2021, was searched for CMV, EBV and SARS-CoV-2 annotated TCRs, with TCRs annotated for multiple antigens excluded. The public sequencing data were trimmed at Q25 with fastp and processed into clonotypes with MiXCR by TCRdb, which kept only in-frame beta chains. Rows are combined by CDR3 protein, so each entry shows the most common genes and DNA. These V and J calls are TCRdb output, not the study's own analysis. For this sample there are roughly 90,000 distinct CDR3 sequences; around 15% appear just once. The top ten constitute under 0.75% of the sample.

Points the paper makes about the study in general: VDJdb matching was skewed toward anti-spike CD8 responses and likely underestimated virus-specific expansions, missing private and CD4 specificities.

The chain employs TRBV20-1 and TRBJ2-1; TRBD1 aligns with 7 central bases. The TCR comes from an adult who was a healthcare worker with PCR-confirmed SARS-CoV-2 infection or an uninfected control (not recorded which). Sequenced sample: whole blood. The DNA sequence follows: TGCAGTGCTAGAGAATTAATCCGGGACAGCGCATACAATGAGCAGTTCTTC. This sequence encodes CSARELIRDSAYNEQFF.